The rows below give T cell receptor beta chains drawn from one sample of a study of T cells after yellow fever vaccination. MiXCR, run by TCRdb on the 5' RACE reads, gives a single entry per CDR3 protein. The top ten hold less than 3.5% of the sample, which has approximately 150,000 distinct CDR3 sequences, 5.5% to 8% seen once. The sequenced sample was CD4+ T cells sorted from PBMCs, obtained on the day of the first yellow fever vaccination. Every receptor here comes from a man between 18 and 29 years old who received the YFV17D yellow fever vaccine. Each CDR3 is given with its conserved first and last residue. The order of the fields is clone size, J gene, D gene, CDR3 length, V gene, CDR3 DNA, CDR3 protein. A D gene is named only where the DNA matches it firmly. Not all rows give a size; the values are once, few, many and, for expanded clones, a class.

size: NA; J: TRBJ1-5; D: TRBD1; length: 15; V: TRBV11-2; DNA: TGTGCCAGCAGCTTAGATCTACAGGGGAGTCAGCCCCAGCATTTT; CDR3: CASSLDLQGSQPQHF
size: few; J: TRBJ2-3; D: NA; length: 15; V: TRBV12-3/TRBV12-4; DNA: TGTGCCAGCAGTCGCACAGGGGAAGGTAGCGGAAATCAGTATTTT; CDR3: CASSRTGEGSGNQYF
size: NA; J: TRBJ2-1; D: TRBD2; length: 15; V: TRBV5-1; DNA: TGCGCCAGCAGCGAACGGGGGGGCCACTACAATGAGCAGTTCTTC; CDR3: CASSERGGHYNEQFF
size: NA; J: TRBJ2-1; D: NA; length: 12; V: TRBV20-1; DNA: TGCAGTGCTAGAGATCCGTACAATGAGCAGTTCTTC; CDR3: CSARDPYNEQFF
size: many; J: TRBJ2-7; D: TRBD2; length: 13; V: TRBV5-1; DNA: TGCGCCAGCAGCTCTAGCGGGGCCTACGAGCAGTACTTC; CDR3: CASSSSGAYEQYF
size: few; J: TRBJ1-6; D: NA; length: 16; V: TRBV5-6; DNA: TGTGCCAGCAGAGGACAGATTATGTCCTATAATTCACCCCTCCACTTT; CDR3: CASRGQIMSYNSPLHF
size: NA; J: TRBJ2-3; D: NA; length: 14; V: TRBV10-3; DNA: TGTGCCATCAGTAACCCGGTAGACACAGATACGCAGTATTTT; CDR3: CAISNPVDTDTQYF
size: NA; J: TRBJ2-1; D: NA; length: 15; V: TRBV5-8; DNA: TGTGCCAGCAGCCCATTCGGGGGATCCTACAATGAGCAGTTCTTC; CDR3: CASSPFGGSYNEQFF
size: NA; J: TRBJ1-4; D: NA; length: 14; V: TRBV7-9; DNA: TGTGCCAGCAGCCCTCGAGCGCCTAATGAAAAACTGTTTTTT; CDR3: CASSPRAPNEKLFF
size: many; J: TRBJ2-2; D: NA; length: 16; V: TRBV5-1; DNA: TGCGCCAGCGGAGAGCGAGGAATCGCGAACACCGGGGAGCTGTTTTTT; CDR3: CASGERGIANTGELFF
size: many; J: TRBJ2-3; D: TRBD1; length: 16; V: TRBV4-2; DNA: TGTGCCAGCAGCCCTCAACACAGGGGAGGCACAGATACGCAGTATTTT; CDR3: CASSPQHRGGTDTQYF
size: many; J: TRBJ2-1; D: NA; length: 13; V: TRBV9; DNA: TGTGCCAGCAGCCCCCGTTCCTCAGCTGAGCAGTTCTTC; CDR3: CASSPRSSAEQFF
size: large; J: TRBJ2-3; D: NA; length: 14; V: TRBV25-1; DNA: TGTGCCAGCACATCAGGGGCTGGCACAGATACGCAGTATTTT; CDR3: CASTSGAGTDTQYF
size: few; J: TRBJ1-2; D: TRBD1; length: 11; V: TRBV6-2/TRBV6-3; DNA: TGTGCCAGCGGACAGGGGCCAGGCTACACCTTC; CDR3: CASGQGPGYTF
size: few; J: TRBJ2-2; D: TRBD1; length: 16; V: TRBV5-1; DNA: TGCGCCAGCACATCCCAAGGACAGGGGAACACCGGGGAGCTGTTTTTT; CDR3: CASTSQGQGNTGELFF
size: many; J: TRBJ2-4; D: NA; length: 18; V: TRBV18; DNA: TGTGCCAGCTCACCATATTGGGGGAAGGGAATGGCCAAAAACATTCAGTACTTC; CDR3: CASSPYWGKGMAKNIQYF
size: many; J: TRBJ1-1; D: NA; length: 17; V: TRBV27; DNA: TGTGCCAGCAGTTTAGCTGGGGAGGGGTCCGTGAACACTGAAGCTTTCTTT; CDR3: CASSLAGEGSVNTEAFF
size: many; J: TRBJ2-7; D: TRBD1; length: 16; V: TRBV5-1; DNA: TGCGCCAGCAGCTTGGTATCAGGGGGCAGATCCTACGAGCAGTACTTC; CDR3: CASSLVSGGRSYEQYF
size: NA; J: TRBJ1-1; D: NA; length: 14; V: TRBV29-1; DNA: TGCAGCCTTGAAGACCGGCGGGGGAACACTGAAGCTTTCTTT; CDR3: CSLEDRRGNTEAFF
size: NA; J: TRBJ2-3; D: NA; length: 15; V: TRBV7-3; DNA: TGTGCCAGCAGCTCCCTTGCGGGGAGCACAGATACGCAGTATTTT; CDR3: CASSSLAGSTDTQYF
size: many; J: TRBJ2-2; D: TRBD1; length: 15; V: TRBV20-1; DNA: TGCAGTGCTATCCAGGGGGCGGCCGGCGCCGGGGAGCTGTTTTTT; CDR3: CSAIQGAAGAGELFF
size: many; J: TRBJ1-1; D: NA; length: 13; V: TRBV3-1; DNA: TGTGCCAGCAGCCAAGTCCCCCGGACTGAAGCTTTCTTT; CDR3: CASSQVPRTEAFF
size: NA; J: TRBJ2-7; D: TRBD1; length: 13; V: TRBV15; DNA: TGTGCCACCGGGCGGACAGGCCCCTACGAGCAGTACTTC; CDR3: CATGRTGPYEQYF
size: NA; J: TRBJ2-1; D: TRBD1; length: 15; V: TRBV14; DNA: TGTGCCAGCAGCCAAAACAGGGGGAGACTCAATGAGCAGTTCTTC; CDR3: CASSQNRGRLNEQFF
size: many; J: TRBJ2-1; D: NA; length: 12; V: TRBV12-3/TRBV12-4; DNA: TGTGCCAGCAGGCGACGGCAGGGTGAGCAGTTCTTC; CDR3: CASRRRQGEQFF
size: NA; J: TRBJ2-1; D: TRBD1; length: 18; V: TRBV5-1; DNA: TGCGCCAGCAGCCTAGGGACAGGGCCCTGGTTTCTCGGCAAAGAGCAGTTCTTC; CDR3: CASSLGTGPWFLGKEQFF
size: many; J: TRBJ2-6; D: NA; length: 13; V: TRBV14; DNA: TGTGCCAGCAGCAATACCGGGGCCAACGTCCTGACTTTC; CDR3: CASSNTGANVLTF
size: few; J: TRBJ1-6; D: NA; length: 18; V: TRBV18; DNA: TGTGCCAGCTCACCATCTGGGGGTCTGAGCTCCTATAATTCACCCCTCCACTTT; CDR3: CASSPSGGLSSYNSPLHF
size: NA; J: TRBJ1-4; D: TRBD1; length: 14; V: TRBV6-5; DNA: TGTGCCAGCAGTCACCGGGACAGGGTCGTAAAACTGTTTTTT; CDR3: CASSHRDRVVKLFF
size: NA; J: TRBJ2-2; D: NA; length: 12; V: TRBV30; DNA: TGTGCCTGGTCCAGGGCGACCGGGGAGCTGTTTTTT; CDR3: CAWSRATGELFF
size: NA; J: TRBJ2-1; D: TRBD2; length: 14; V: TRBV20-1; DNA: TGCAGTGCATTAGCGGGGGGGCCGAAAAATGAGCAGTTCTTC; CDR3: CSALAGGPKNEQFF
size: many; J: TRBJ2-1; D: TRBD1; length: 15; V: TRBV10-1; DNA: TGCGCCAGCAGCCCTGACAGGGTCTCCTACAATGAGCAGTTCTTC; CDR3: CASSPDRVSYNEQFF
size: NA; J: TRBJ2-2; D: NA; length: 14; V: TRBV18; DNA: TGTGCCAGCTCACCCGCACAGGCGACCGGGGAGCTGTTTTTT; CDR3: CASSPAQATGELFF
size: many; J: TRBJ2-2; D: NA; length: 14; V: TRBV7-9; DNA: TGTGCCAGCAGCTCCCAGTCGGGGGCCGGGGAGCTGTTTTTT; CDR3: CASSSQSGAGELFF